This TCR beta chain is from a study of blood T cell repertoires in COVID-19. Study information: The samples span acute and convalescent COVID-19 from the United States, Italy and Spain. T cells, B-cell-depleted T cells, or PBMCs provided the cDNA or gDNA that served as material.

Germline-derived CDR1 and CDR2 are MGHRA and YSYEKL. Trimming pared 4 bases from V and 0 bases from J, leaving 21 bases between. The CDR3 runs to 18 residues. Profiled with immunoSEQ multiplex PCR; TCRdb holds only in-frame clones, not every one. The sample holds tens of thousands of clones, around 76% seen once. Sequencing was performed on peripheral blood. The receptor comes from a human donor in a cohort sampled during active COVID-19. The chain links TRBV4-1 to TRBJ1-1; possible D gene TRBD1, 6 bases. This CDR3 is CASSPQTRGGSMNTEAFF. The DNA of the CDR3 is TGCGCCAGCAGCCCGCAAACAAGGGGGGGCAGCATGAACACTGAAGCTTTCTTT.